This T cell receptor (beta chain) is drawn from a study of graft-versus-host responses after intestinal transplantation. The CDR3 consists of 14 residues. V trimming: 5 bases; J trimming: 6 bases; junction bases outside the gene matches: 5. The V gene's germline CDR1 is SGHTA and CDR2 FQGNSA. Both intraepithelial and lamina propria lymphocytes were released by processing graft tissue. Study results and caveats: Analysis identified GvH clones in recipient marrow, with some appearing first in ileum or blood.

This clone has a handful of counts. Its specificity is not known. The protocol was immunoSEQ multiplex PCR, while the TCRdb copy is restricted to in-frame clones and leaves out a portion. The sample has more than 12,000 clones, about 70% seen once; the top ten hold around a quarter. This TCR was sampled from a human patient who received an intestinal transplant, so some T cells may come from the graft donor. This chain joins TRBV7-2 and TRBJ2-3, with TRBD2 identical over 10 bases. The sequencing used ileum tissue, collected around 99 weeks after intestinal transplantation. The CDR3 here is CASSGLAGADTQYF. The CDR3 nucleotides are TGTGCCAGCAGCGGGCTAGCGGGGGCCGATACGCAGTATTTT.